This T cell receptor beta chain was retrieved from a study of cytomegalovirus exposure and HLA in healthy donors. With V trimmed by 6 bases and J by 5 bases, 6 bases remained unmatched. This CDR3 comprises 14 residues. The germline V gene has CDR1 SEHNR and CDR2 FQNEAQ (reference sequence). Amplification used 60 Vbeta primers and 13 Jbeta primers. Sequenced by immunoSEQ multiplex PCR; TCRdb stores in-frame clones only, minus some. Among roughly 120,000 clones listed, just under 75% were seen once. The receptor was isolated from a man between 60 and 75 years old in good health and CMV-seropositive. The rearrangement links TRBV7-9 to TRBJ2-3; TRBD2 aligns across 9 bases. Sample: PBMCs. The CDR3 is CASSRGGAVDTQYF. Written as DNA, the CDR3 is TGTGCCAGCAGTCGCGGGGGGGCGGTAGATACGCAGTATTTT.